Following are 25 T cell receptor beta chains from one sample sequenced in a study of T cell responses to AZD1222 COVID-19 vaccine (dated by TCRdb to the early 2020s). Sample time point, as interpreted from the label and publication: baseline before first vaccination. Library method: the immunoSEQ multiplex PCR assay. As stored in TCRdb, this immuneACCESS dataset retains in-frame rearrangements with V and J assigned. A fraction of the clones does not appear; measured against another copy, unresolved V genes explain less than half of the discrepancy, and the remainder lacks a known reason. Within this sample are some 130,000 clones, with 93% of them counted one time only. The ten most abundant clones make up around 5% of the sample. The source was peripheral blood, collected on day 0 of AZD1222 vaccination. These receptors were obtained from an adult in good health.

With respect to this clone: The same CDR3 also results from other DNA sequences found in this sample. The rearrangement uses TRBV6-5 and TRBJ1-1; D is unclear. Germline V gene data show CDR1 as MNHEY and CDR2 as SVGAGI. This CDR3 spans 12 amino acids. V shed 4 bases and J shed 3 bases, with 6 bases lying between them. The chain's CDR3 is CASSSLYTEAFF. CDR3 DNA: TGTGCCAGCAGTTCTCTATACACTGAAGCTTTCTTT.

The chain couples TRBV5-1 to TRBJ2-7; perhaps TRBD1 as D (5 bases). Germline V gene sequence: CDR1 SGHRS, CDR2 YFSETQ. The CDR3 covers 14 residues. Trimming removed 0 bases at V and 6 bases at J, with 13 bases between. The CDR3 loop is CASSLDDSGVEQYF. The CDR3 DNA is TGCGCCAGCAGCTTGGATGACAGTGGGGTCGAGCAGTACTTC.

The CDR3 nucleotides read TGTGCCAGTAACCTATACCCAGGTTCTAATCAGCCCCAGCATTTT. It translates to CASNLYPGSNQPQHF. V usage is TRBV19 and J usage is TRBJ1-5; D is uncertain. V was pared by 7 bases and J by 4 bases, with 17 bases between. Germline assignment: CDR1 LNHDA and CDR2 SQIVND (reference sequence). This CDR3 contains 15 residues.

The CDR3 DNA is TGCGCCAGCAGCCAGGATTTAGCGGGAGGGCCTTTAGATGAGCAGTTCTTC. As protein: CASSQDLAGGPLDEQFF. The gene calls are TRBV4-1 and TRBJ2-1, with 11 bases fitting TRBD2. The CDR3 length is 17 residues. Germline V gene data show CDR1 as MGHRA and CDR2 as YSYEKL. V lost 3 bases to trimming and J lost 8 bases; unmatched junction nucleotides: 12.

Written as DNA, the CDR3 is TGCGCCAGAAACCGGGACAAAGCGCTGAACACTGAAGCTTTCTTT. Protein: CARNRDKALNTEAFF. This chain connects TRBV5-1 to TRBJ1-1; D might be TRBD1 (6 bases). This CDR3 comprises 15 residues. V lost 8 bases and J 0 bases, leaving 17 bases between the germline ends. Germline CDR1 is SGHRS and CDR2 is YFSETQ.

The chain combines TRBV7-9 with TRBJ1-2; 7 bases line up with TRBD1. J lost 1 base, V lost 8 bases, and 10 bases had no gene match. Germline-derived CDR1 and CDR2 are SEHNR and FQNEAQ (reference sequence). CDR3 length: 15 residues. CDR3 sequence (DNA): TGTGCCAGCGCATTGACAGGGAACATTAACTATGGCTACACCTTC. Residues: CASALTGNINYGYTF. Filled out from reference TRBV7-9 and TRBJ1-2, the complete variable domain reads DTGVSQNPRHKITKRGQNVTFRCDPISEHNRLYWYRQTLGQGPEFLTYFQNEAQLEKSRLLSDRFSAERPKGSFSTLEIQRTEQGDSAMYLCASALTGNINYGYTFGSGTRLTVV.

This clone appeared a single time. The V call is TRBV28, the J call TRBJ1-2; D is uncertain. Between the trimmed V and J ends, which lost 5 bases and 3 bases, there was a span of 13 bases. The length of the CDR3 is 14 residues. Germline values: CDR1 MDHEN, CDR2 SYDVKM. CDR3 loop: CASSPRVEYYGYTF. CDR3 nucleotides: TGTGCCAGCAGTCCCCGGGTAGAGTACTATGGCTACACCTTC.

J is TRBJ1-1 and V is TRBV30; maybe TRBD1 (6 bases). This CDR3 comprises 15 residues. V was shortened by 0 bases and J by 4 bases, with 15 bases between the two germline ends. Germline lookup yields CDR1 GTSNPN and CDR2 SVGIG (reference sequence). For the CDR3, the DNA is TGTGCCTGGAGTGTAGGCCAGGGGTTTGGCACTGAAGCTTTCTTT. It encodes CAWSVGQGFGTEAFF.

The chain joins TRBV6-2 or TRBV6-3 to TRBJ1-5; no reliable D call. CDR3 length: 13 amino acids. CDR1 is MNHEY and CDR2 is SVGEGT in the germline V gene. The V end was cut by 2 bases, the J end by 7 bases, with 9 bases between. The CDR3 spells CASSYRARQPQHF. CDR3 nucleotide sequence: TGTGCCAGCAGTTACCGCGCCCGCCAGCCCCAGCATTTT.

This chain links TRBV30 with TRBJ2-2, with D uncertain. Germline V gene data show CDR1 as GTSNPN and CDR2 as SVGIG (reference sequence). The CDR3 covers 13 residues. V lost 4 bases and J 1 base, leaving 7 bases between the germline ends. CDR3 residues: CAWTNRNTGELFF. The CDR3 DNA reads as TGTGCCTGGACGAATAGGAACACCGGGGAGCTGTTTTTT.

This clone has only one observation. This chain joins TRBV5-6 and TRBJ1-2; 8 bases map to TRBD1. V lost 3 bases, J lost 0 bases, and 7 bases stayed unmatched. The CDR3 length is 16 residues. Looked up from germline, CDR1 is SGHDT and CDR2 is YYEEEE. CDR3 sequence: CASSSGQAVSNYGYTF. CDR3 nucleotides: TGTGCCAGCAGCTCGGGACAGGCGGTCTCTAACTATGGCTACACCTTC.

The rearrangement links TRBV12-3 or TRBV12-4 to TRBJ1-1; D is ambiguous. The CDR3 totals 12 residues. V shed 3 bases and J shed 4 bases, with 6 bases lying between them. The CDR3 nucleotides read TGTGCCAGCAGTTTTGGGAGCACTGAAGCTTTCTTT. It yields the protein CASSFGSTEAFF.

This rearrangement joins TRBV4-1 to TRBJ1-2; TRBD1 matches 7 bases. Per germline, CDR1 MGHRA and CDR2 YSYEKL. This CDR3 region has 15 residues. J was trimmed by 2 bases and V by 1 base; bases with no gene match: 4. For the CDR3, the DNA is TGCGCCAGCAGCCAAGGGACGGGACAGAACTATGGCTACACCTTC. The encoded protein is CASSQGTGQNYGYTF.

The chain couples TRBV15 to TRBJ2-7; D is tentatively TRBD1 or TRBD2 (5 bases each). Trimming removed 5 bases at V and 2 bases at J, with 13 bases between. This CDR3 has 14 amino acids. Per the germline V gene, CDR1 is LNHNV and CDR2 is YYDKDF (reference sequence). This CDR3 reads CATSFGTVTYEQYF. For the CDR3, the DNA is TGTGCCACCAGCTTCGGGACGGTTACCTACGAGCAGTACTTC.

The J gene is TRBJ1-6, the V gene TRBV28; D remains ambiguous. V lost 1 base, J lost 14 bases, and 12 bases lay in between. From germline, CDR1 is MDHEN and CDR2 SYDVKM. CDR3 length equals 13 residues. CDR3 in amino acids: CASSLSFPGALHF. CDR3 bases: TGTGCCAGCAGTTTATCCTTCCCCGGGGCCCTCCACTTT.

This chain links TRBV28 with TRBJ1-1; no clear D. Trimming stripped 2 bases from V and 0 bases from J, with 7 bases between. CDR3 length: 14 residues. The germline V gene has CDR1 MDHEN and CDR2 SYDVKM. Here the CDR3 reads CASSLERVNTEAFF. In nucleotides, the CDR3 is TGTGCCAGCAGTTTAGAACGGGTGAACACTGAAGCTTTCTTT.

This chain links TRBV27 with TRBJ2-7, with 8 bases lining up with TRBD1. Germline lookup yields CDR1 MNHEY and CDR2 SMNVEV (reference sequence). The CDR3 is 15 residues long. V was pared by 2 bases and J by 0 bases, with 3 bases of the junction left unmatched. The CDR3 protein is CASSLRTGSSYEQYF. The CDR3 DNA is TGTGCCAGCAGTTTACGGACAGGGAGCTCCTACGAGCAGTACTTC.

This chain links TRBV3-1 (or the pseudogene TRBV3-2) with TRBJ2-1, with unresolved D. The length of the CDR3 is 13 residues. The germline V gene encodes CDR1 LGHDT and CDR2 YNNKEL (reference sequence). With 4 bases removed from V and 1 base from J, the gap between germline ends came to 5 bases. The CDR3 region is CASSPRSYNEQFF. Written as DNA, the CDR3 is TGTGCCAGCAGCCCGCGTTCCTACAATGAGCAGTTCTTC.

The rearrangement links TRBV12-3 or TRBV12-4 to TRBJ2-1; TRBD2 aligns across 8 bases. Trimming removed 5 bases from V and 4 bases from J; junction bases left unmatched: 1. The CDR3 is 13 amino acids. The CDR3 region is CASSEREYNEQFF. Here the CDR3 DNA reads TGTGCCAGCAGTGAGCGGGAGTACAATGAGCAGTTCTTC.

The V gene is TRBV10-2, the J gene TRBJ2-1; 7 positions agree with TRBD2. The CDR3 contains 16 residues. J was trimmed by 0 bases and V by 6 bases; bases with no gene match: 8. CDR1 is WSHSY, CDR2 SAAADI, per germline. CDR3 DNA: TGCGCCAGCAGCCTAAGCGGGGCGAGCTCCTACAATGAGCAGTTCTTC. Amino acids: CASSLSGASSYNEQFF.

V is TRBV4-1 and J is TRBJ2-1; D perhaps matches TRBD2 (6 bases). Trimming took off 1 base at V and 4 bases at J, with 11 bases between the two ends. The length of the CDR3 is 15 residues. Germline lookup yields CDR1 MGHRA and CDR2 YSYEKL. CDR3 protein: CASSQARGTYNEQFF. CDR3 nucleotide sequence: TGCGCCAGCAGCCAAGCTCGGGGGACTTACAATGAGCAGTTCTTC.

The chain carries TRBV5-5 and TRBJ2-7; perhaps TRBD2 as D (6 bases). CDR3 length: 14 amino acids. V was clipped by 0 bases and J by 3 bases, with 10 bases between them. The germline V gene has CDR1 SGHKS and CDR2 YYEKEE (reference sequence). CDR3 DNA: TGTGCCAGCAGCTTGGGGGACTGGGACTACGAGCAGTACTTC. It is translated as CASSLGDWDYEQYF.

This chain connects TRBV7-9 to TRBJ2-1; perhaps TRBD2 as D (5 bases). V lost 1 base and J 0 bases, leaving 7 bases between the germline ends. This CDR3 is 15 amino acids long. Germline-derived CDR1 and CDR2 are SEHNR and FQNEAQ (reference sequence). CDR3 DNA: TGTGCCAGCAGCTTAGTCGGAGGCTCCTACAATGAGCAGTTCTTC. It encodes CASSLVGGSYNEQFF.

This CDR3 reads CASSFRLAGPYEQYF. CDR3 DNA sequence: TGTGCCAGCAGTTTCCGGCTAGCGGGACCCTACGAGCAGTACTTC. The gene calls are TRBV28 and TRBJ2-7; TRBD2 agrees at 9 bases. Germline-derived CDR1 and CDR2 are MDHEN and SYDVKM. The CDR3 totals 15 residues. The trim removed 3 bases at V and 2 bases at J, leaving 5 bases unmatched.

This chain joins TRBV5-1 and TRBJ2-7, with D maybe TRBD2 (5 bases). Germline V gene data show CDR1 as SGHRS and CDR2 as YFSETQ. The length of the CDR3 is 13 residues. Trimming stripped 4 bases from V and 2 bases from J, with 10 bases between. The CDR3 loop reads CASSPGGTYEQYF. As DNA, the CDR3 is TGCGCCAGCAGCCCCGGAGGTACCTACGAGCAGTACTTC.